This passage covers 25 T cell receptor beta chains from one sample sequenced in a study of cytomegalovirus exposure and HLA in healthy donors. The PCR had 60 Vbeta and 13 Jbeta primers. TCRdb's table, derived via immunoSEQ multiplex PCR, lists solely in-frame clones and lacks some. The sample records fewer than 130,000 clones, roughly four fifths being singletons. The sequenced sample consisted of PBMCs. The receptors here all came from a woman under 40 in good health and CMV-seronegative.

The CDR3 here is CAWGRHNSYNSPLHF. As DNA, the CDR3 is TGTGCCTGGGGGCGACACAACTCCTATAATTCACCCCTCCACTTT. V and J are TRBV30 and TRBJ1-6; D unresolved. The CDR3 length is 15 residues. V was shortened by 5 bases and J by 0 bases, with 11 bases between the two germline ends. Germline V CDR1 and CDR2: GTSNPN, SVGIG (reference sequence).

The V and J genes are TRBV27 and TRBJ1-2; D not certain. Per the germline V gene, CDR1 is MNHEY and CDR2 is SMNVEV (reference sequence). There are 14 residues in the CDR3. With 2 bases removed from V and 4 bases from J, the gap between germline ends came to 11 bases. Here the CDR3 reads CASSLNRQAYGYTF. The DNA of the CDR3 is TGTGCCAGCAGTTTAAACCGCCAGGCCTATGGCTACACCTTC.

As DNA, the CDR3 is TGCAGCGTCCACCTTCCAGGATTACAAGAGACCCAGTACTTC. Its translation: CSVHLPGLQETQYF. The rearrangement links TRBV29-1 to TRBJ2-5; D not certain. V lost 6 bases and J lost 2, with 16 bases in between. CDR1 is SQVTM and CDR2 is ANQGSEA in the germline V gene. The CDR3 length is 14 residues.

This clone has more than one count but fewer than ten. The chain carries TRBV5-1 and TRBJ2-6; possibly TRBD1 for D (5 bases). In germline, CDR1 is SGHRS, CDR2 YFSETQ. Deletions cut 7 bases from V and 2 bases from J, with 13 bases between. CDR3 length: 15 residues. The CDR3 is CASGFGAPGANVLTF. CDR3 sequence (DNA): TGCGCCAGCGGGTTTGGGGCCCCTGGGGCCAACGTCCTGACTTTC. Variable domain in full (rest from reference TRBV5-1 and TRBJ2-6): KAGVTQTPRYLIKTRGQQVTLSCSPISGHRSVSWYQQTPGQGLQFLFEYFSETQRNKGNFPGRFSGRQFSNSRSEMNVSTLELGDSALYLCASGFGAPGANVLTFGAGSRLTVL.

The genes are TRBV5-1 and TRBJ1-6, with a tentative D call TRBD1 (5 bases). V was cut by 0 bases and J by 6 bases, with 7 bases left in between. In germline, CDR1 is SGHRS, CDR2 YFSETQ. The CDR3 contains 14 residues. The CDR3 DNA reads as TGCGCCAGCAGCTTGGGACAGACTAATTCACCCCTCCACTTT. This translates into CASSLGQTNSPLHF.

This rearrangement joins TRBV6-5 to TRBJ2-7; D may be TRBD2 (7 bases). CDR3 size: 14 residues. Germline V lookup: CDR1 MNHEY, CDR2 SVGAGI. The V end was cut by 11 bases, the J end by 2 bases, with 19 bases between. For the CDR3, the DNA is TGTGCCTCCTGGGGCGGGGGCTACCCCTACGAGCAGTACTTC. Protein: CASWGGGYPYEQYF.

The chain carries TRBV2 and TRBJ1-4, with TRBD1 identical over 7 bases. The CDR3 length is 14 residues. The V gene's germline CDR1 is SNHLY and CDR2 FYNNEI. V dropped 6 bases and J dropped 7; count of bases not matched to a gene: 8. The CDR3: CASRRGGASEKLFF. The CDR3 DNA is TGTGCCAGCAGACGAGGGGGCGCTAGTGAAAAACTGTTTTTT. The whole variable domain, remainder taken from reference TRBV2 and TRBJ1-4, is EPEVTQTPSHQVTQMGQEVILRCVPISNHLYFYWYRQILGQKVEFLVSFYNNEISEKSEIFDDQFSVERPDGSNFTLKIRSTKLEDSAMYFCASRRGGASEKLFFGSGTQLSVL.

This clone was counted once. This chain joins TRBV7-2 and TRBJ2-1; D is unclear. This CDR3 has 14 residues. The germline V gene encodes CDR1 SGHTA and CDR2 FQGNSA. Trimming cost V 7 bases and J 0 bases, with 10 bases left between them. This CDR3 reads CASKSGPSYNEQFF. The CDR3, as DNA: TGTGCCAGCAAGTCGGGTCCCTCCTACAATGAGCAGTTCTTC.

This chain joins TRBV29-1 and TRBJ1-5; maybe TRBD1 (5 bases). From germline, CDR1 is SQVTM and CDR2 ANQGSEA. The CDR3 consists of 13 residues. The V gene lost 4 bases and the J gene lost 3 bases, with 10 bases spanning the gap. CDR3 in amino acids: CSVATGSNQPQHF. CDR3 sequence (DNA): TGCAGCGTTGCCACAGGTTCCAATCAGCCCCAGCATTTT.

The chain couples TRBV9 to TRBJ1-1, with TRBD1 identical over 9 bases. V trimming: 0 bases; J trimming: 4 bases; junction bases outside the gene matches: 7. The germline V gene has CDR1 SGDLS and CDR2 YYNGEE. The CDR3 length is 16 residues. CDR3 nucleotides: TGTGCCAGCAGCGTAGGGGGACAGGGCGTGAGCACTGAAGCTTTCTTT. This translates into CASSVGGQGVSTEAFF.

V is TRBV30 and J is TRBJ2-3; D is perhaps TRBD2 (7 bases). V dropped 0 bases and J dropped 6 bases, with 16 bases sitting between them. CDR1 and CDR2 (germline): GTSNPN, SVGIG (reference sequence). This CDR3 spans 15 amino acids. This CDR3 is CAWSVGGARKDTQYF. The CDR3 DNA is TGTGCCTGGAGTGTAGGGGGGGCTCGAAAGGATACGCAGTATTTT. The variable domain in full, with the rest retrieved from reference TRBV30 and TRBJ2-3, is SQTIHQWPATLVQPVGSPLSLECTVEGTSNPNLYWYRQAAGRGLQLLFYSVGIGQISSEVPQNLSASRPQDRQFILSSKKLLLSDSGFYLCAWSVGGARKDTQYFGPGTRLTVL.

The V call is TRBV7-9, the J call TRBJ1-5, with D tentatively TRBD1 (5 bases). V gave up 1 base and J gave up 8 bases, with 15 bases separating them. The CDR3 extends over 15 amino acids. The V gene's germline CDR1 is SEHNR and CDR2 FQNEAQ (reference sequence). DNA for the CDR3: TGTGCCAGCAGCTTAGGGGGGACTGGGAGGGAGCCCCAGCATTTT. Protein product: CASSLGGTGREPQHF. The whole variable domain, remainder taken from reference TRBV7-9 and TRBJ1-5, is DTGVSQNPRHKITKRGQNVTFRCDPISEHNRLYWYRQTLGQGPEFLTYFQNEAQLEKSRLLSDRFSAERPKGSFSTLEIQRTEQGDSAMYLCASSLGGTGREPQHFGDGTRLSIL.

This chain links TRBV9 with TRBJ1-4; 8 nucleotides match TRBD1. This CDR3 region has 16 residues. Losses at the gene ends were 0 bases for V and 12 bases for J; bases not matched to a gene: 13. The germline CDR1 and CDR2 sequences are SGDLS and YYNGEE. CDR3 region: CASSVARDRTPGELFF. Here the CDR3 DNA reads TGTGCCAGCAGCGTAGCCCGGGACAGGACCCCAGGAGAACTGTTTTTT.

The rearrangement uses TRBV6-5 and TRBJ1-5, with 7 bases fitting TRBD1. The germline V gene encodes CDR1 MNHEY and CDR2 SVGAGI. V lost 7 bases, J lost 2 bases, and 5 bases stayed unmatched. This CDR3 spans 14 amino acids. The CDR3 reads CASKTDRGNQPQHF. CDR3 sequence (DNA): TGTGCCAGCAAGACCGACAGGGGCAATCAGCCCCAGCATTTT.

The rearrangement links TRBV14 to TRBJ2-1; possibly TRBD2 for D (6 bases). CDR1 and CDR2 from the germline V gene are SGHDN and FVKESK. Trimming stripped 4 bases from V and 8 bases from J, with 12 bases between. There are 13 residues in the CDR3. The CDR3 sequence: CASSRPASDEQFF. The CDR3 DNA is TGTGCCAGCAGCCGACCCGCTAGCGATGAGCAGTTCTTC. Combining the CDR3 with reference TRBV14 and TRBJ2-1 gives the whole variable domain EAGVTQFPSHSVIEKGQTVTLRCDPISGHDNLYWYRRVMGKEIKFLLHFVKESKQDESGMPNNRFLAERTGGTYSTLKVQPAELEDSGVYFCASSRPASDEQFFGPGTRLTVL.

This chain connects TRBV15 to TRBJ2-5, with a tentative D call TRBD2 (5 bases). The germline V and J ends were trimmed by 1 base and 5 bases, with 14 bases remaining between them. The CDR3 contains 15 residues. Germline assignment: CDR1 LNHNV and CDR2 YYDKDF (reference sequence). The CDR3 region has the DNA TGTGCCACCAGCAGAGTTCCAGCGGCGGTGGAGACCCAGTACTTC. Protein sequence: CATSRVPAAVETQYF.

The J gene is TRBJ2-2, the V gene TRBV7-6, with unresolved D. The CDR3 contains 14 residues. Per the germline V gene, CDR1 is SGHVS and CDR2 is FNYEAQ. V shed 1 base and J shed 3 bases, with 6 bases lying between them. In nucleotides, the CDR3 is TGTGCCAGCAGCTTAGGCGGCGACACCGGGGAGCTGTTTTTT. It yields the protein CASSLGGDTGELFF.

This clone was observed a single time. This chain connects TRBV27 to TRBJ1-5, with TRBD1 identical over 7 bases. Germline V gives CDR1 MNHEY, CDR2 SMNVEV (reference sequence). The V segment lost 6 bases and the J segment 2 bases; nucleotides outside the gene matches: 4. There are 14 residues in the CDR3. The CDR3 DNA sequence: TGTGCCAGCAGGGATGGACAGGGCAATCAGCCCCAGCATTTT. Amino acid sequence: CASRDGQGNQPQHF.

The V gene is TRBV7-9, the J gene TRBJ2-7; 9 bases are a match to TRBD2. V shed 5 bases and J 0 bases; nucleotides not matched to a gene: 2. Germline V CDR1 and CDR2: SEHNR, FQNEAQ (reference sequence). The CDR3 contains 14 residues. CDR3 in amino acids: CASSDSGSSYEQYF. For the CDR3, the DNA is TGTGCCAGCAGCGATAGCGGGAGCTCCTACGAGCAGTACTTC.

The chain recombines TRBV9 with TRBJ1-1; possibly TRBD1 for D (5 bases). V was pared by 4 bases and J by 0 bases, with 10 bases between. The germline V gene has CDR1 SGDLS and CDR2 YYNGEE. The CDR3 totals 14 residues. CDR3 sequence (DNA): TGTGCCAGCAGCCTCAGGGCGCTGAACACTGAAGCTTTCTTT. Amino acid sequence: CASSLRALNTEAFF.

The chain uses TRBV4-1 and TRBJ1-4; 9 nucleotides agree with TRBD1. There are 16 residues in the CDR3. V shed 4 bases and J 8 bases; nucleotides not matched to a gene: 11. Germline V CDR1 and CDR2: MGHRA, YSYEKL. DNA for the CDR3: TGCGCCAGCAGCCGAGCCGGGACAGGGATGTTAGAAAAACTGTTTTTT. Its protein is CASSRAGTGMLEKLFF.

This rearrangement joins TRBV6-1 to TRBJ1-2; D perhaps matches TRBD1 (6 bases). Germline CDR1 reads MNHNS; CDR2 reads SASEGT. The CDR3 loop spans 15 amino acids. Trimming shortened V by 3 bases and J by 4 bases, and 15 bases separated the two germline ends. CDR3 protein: CASSENRVLGYGYTF. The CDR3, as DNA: TGTGCCAGCAGTGAGAACAGGGTATTGGGCTATGGCTACACCTTC.

DNA for the CDR3: TGTGCCAGCAGCTTGGATAGCTATGAGCAGTTCTTC. It specifies CASSLDSYEQFF. The rearrangement links TRBV5-4 to TRBJ2-1; D not certain. Between the trimmed V and J ends, which lost 0 bases and 8 bases, there was a span of 6 bases. CDR1 is SGHNT and CDR2 is YYREEE in the germline V gene (reference sequence). This CDR3 is 12 amino acids long.

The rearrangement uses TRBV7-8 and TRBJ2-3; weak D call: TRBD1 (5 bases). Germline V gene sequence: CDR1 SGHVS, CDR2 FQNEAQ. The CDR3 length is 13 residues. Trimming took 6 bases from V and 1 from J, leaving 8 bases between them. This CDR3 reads CASSKGGTDTQYF. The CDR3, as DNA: TGTGCCAGCAGTAAAGGGGGCACAGATACGCAGTATTTT.

The DNA of the CDR3 is TGTGCCAGCAGTTTCGGGGGGACCCAGCGCTCCGAGCAGTACTTC. Translation: CASSFGGTQRSEQYF. This rearrangement joins TRBV28 to TRBJ2-7, with 7 bases lining up with TRBD2. The germline CDR1 and CDR2 sequences are MDHEN and SYDVKM. This CDR3 region has 15 residues. Trimming at V came to 3 bases and at J to 6 bases, leaving 11 bases not matched to a gene.